These 11 T cell receptor beta chains were sequenced from one sample in a study of OX40 agonist ivuxolimab in advanced cancers. The method was immunoSEQ multiplex PCR; TCRdb's version includes in-frame clones alone and lacks a portion of them. The table records about 54,000 clones, approximately 84% of them present only once. The sample was CD4+ or CD8+ T cells sorted from blood, taken in a trial of the OX40 agonist ivuxolimab. These receptors came from an adult with an advanced solid tumor such as melanoma, head and neck, liver or kidney cancer.

V is TRBV19 and J is TRBJ2-2; the match to TRBD2 covers 14 bases. Germline V CDR1 and CDR2: LNHDA, SQIVND (reference sequence). The V gene end was trimmed by 6 bases and the J gene end by 6 bases; junction bases not matched to a gene: 15. This CDR3 is built from 19 residues. CDR3 protein: CASRTDGGLAGAHPGELFF. The CDR3 nucleotides read TGTGCCAGTAGGACAGACGGGGGACTAGCGGGAGCCCATCCCGGGGAGCTGTTTTTT. Together with reference TRBV19 and TRBJ2-2, the CDR3 gives the full variable domain: DGGITQSPKYLFRKEGQNVTLSCEQNLNHDAMYWYRQDPGQGLRLIYYSQIVNDFQKGDIAEGYSVSREKKESFPLTVTSAQKNPTAFYLCASRTDGGLAGAHPGELFFGEGSRLTVL.

This clone was observed a handful of times. The chain is built from TRBV19 and TRBJ1-5; D not certain. Germline-derived CDR1 and CDR2 are LNHDA and SQIVND (reference sequence). The CDR3 is 17 residues long. V lost 2 bases and J 1 base, leaving 15 bases between the germline ends. CDR3 region: CASSITPGSWSNQPQHF. CDR3 nucleotide sequence: TGTGCCAGTAGTATAACCCCCGGGTCTTGGAGCAATCAGCCCCAGCATTTT.

There are a few counts of this clone. The rearrangement joins TRBV2 to TRBJ1-1; TRBD1 matches 8 bases. CDR1 and CDR2 (germline): SNHLY, FYNNEI. V trimming: 6 bases; J trimming: 4 bases; junction bases outside the gene matches: 4. The CDR3 has 13 residues. The CDR3: CASRTGVGTEAFF. In nucleotides, the CDR3 is TGTGCCAGCAGGACAGGGGTCGGCACTGAAGCTTTCTTT.

A few counts support this clone. This chain uses TRBV7-2 with TRBJ2-2, with 9 bases matching TRBD1. V trimming: 6 bases; J trimming: 3 bases; junction bases outside the gene matches: 5. Germline assignment: CDR1 SGHTA and CDR2 FQGNSA. The CDR3 runs 15 residues. The CDR3 sequence is CASRRRDRDTGELFF. In nucleotides, the CDR3 is TGTGCCAGCAGACGCCGGGACAGGGACACCGGGGAGCTGTTTTTT. Together with reference TRBV7-2 and TRBJ2-2, the CDR3 gives the full variable domain: GAGVSQSPSNKVTEKGKDVELRCDPISGHTALYWYRQSLGQGLEFLIYFQGNSAPDKSGLPSDRFSAERTGGSVSTLTIQRTQQEDSAVYLCASRRRDRDTGELFFGEGSRLTVL.

The rearrangement joins TRBV5-1 to TRBJ1-2; D unresolved. Germline V gene sequence: CDR1 SGHRS, CDR2 YFSETQ. V was clipped by 5 bases and J by 2 bases, with 16 bases between them. The CDR3 spans 15 residues. The CDR3: CASRFLRETNYGYTF. The CDR3 coding sequence is TGCGCCAGCAGATTCTTGCGGGAGACGAACTATGGCTACACCTTC.

The chain has TRBV7-9 and TRBJ2-7, with D possibly matching TRBD1 (5 bases). CDR1 SEHNR and CDR2 FQNEAQ come from the germline V gene (reference sequence). V dropped 4 bases and J dropped 2 bases, with 12 bases sitting between them. This CDR3 spans 14 amino acids. In DNA form, the CDR3 reads TGTGCCAGCAGCTCATCCAGGGTCCCCTACGAGCAGTACTTC. Its protein is CASSSSRVPYEQYF.

The gene calls are TRBV28 and TRBJ2-7, with 12 nucleotides matching TRBD1. This CDR3 is 22 amino acids long. V trimming: 7 bases; J trimming: 3 bases; junction bases outside the gene matches: 28. CDR1 is MDHEN, CDR2 SYDVKM, per germline. CDR3 bases: TGTGCCAGCACCGCCTTCACCCTTCCGGGACAGGGGGCGAGACAATCGAACTACGAGCAGTACTTC. This translates into CASTAFTLPGQGARQSNYEQYF.

This chain joins TRBV18 and TRBJ1-1; D may be TRBD1 (5 bases). Deletions cut 8 bases from V and 1 base from J, with 11 bases between. From germline, CDR1 is KGHSH and CDR2 LQKENI. The CDR3 is 13 amino acids. CDR3 nucleotides: TGTGCCAGCGGGACGGGCTGGAACACTGAAGCTTTCTTT. It specifies CASGTGWNTEAFF.

The V call is TRBV5-1, the J call TRBJ2-1; D may be TRBD2 (6 bases). The length of the CDR3 is 17 residues. The germline V and J ends were trimmed by 0 bases and 6 bases, with 19 bases remaining between them. Germline V gene data show CDR1 as SGHRS and CDR2 as YFSETQ. The CDR3 loop reads CASSLAPSGEVANEQFF. The CDR3 nucleotides are TGCGCCAGCAGCTTGGCCCCTTCGGGGGAGGTAGCCAATGAGCAGTTCTTC.

The chain couples TRBV9 to TRBJ2-1; TRBD2 matches 9 bases. After removal of 2 bases from V and 5 bases from J, the junction contained 8 bases not matched to a gene. The CDR3 runs 16 residues. CDR1 SGDLS and CDR2 YYNGEE come from the germline V gene. DNA for the CDR3: TGTGCCAGCAGCGTTGAGACTAGCGGAGCGAACAATGAGCAGTTCTTC. It specifies CASSVETSGANNEQFF.

The rearrangement uses TRBV6-5 and TRBJ2-7, with TRBD1 matching over 9 bases. This CDR3 has 11 amino acids. The V segment lost 6 bases and the J segment 6 bases; nucleotides outside the gene matches: 0. CDR1 is MNHEY, CDR2 SVGAGI, per germline. The CDR3: CASRDRGEQYF. Written as DNA, the CDR3 is TGTGCCAGCAGGGACAGGGGCGAGCAGTACTTC.